This T cell receptor (beta chain) stems from a study of cytomegalovirus exposure and HLA in healthy donors. In the PCR, 60 Vbeta and 13 Jbeta primers were used. Method: immunoSEQ multiplex PCR; TCRdb's copy keeps in-frame clones and lacks some. The repertoire table contains under 130,000 clones. The CDR3 is 14 amino acids. Trimming stripped 5 bases from V and 5 bases from J, with 12 bases between. CDR1 is SGHTA, CDR2 FQGTGA, per germline. The sequencing input was PBMCs. The clonotype comes from a man over 45 in good health and CMV-seronegative. The chain combines TRBV7-3 with TRBJ2-2, with D tentatively TRBD1 (6 bases). CDR3 DNA: TGTGCCAGCAGCCCGGACAGATATACCGGGGAGCTGTTTTTT. This translates into CASSPDRYTGELFF. Based on the CDR3 plus reference TRBV7-3 and TRBJ2-2, the full variable domain is GAGVSQTPSNKVTEKGKYVELRCDPISGHTALYWYRQSLGQGPEFLIYFQGTGAADDSGLPNDRFFAVRPEGSVSTLKIQRTERGDSAVYLCASSPDRYTGELFFGEGSRLTVL.